Below, 14 T cell receptor beta chains from the same sample are listed, as sequenced in a study of identical twins. TCRdb itself ran the 5' RACE reads through MiXCR, one entry per CDR3 protein. This table has fewer than 550,000 distinct CDR3 sequences, approximately 14% appearing once. The data were also submitted as part of a second study, on yellow fever vaccine responses in identical twins.

Sequenced sample: CD4+ T cells sorted from blood. The receptor set was obtained from a woman aged 18-29 years in good health.

J is TRBJ1-1 and V is TRBV12-3 or TRBV12-4; the D is unclear. V was pared by 8 bases and J by 0 bases, with 10 bases between. The CDR3 runs 13 residues. CDR3 loop: CASRRAMNTEAFF. The CDR3 coding sequence is TGTGCCAGCCGGAGAGCGATGAACACTGAAGCTTTCTTT.

This clonotype occurred a few times. V usage is TRBV6-1 and J usage is TRBJ2-5; 11 bases agree with TRBD1. The germline gives CDR1 MNHNS, CDR2 SASEGT. V gave up 5 bases and J gave up 2 bases; unmatched junction bases: 22. The CDR3 sequence is 21 residues long. The chain's CDR3 is CASSNRRDRGSGGNRQETQYF. CDR3 nucleotide sequence: TGTGCCAGCAGTAACCGCCGGGACAGGGGGTCTGGCGGTAACCGTCAAGAGACCCAGTACTTC.

The chain employs TRBV12-3 or TRBV12-4 and TRBJ2-2, with D perhaps given as TRBD1 or TRBD2 (6 bases each). V was trimmed by 3 bases and J by 5 bases, leaving 13 bases between them. This CDR3 comprises 15 residues. The CDR3 DNA is TGTGCCAGCAGTTTGGTGGGGGGCCGGACCGGGGAGCTGTTTTTT. This codes for CASSLVGGRTGELFF.

This clonotype was observed a few times. V usage is TRBV3-1 and J usage is TRBJ2-1; perhaps TRBD1 as D (5 bases). This CDR3 contains 15 residues. In germline, CDR1 is LGHDT, CDR2 YNNKEL (reference sequence). The V gene lost 1 base and the J gene lost 5 bases, with 12 bases spanning the gap. The CDR3 loop is CASSQGRGRNNEQFF. The CDR3 nucleotides are TGTGCCAGCAGCCAAGGAAGGGGAAGGAACAATGAGCAGTTCTTC.

The chain uses TRBV7-6 and TRBJ2-1; D may be TRBD1 or TRBD2 (5 bases each). Germline V gene sequence: CDR1 SGHVS, CDR2 FNYEAQ. The CDR3 totals 14 residues. V was trimmed by 4 bases and J by 6 bases, leaving 13 bases between them. The CDR3 coding sequence is TGTGCCAGCAGCTCCCGCTCTGGGGGCAATGAGCAGTTCTTC. This translates into CASSSRSGGNEQFF.

The V call is TRBV29-1, the J call TRBJ2-2; TRBD2 aligns across 12 bases. CDR3 length: 15 amino acids. With 4 bases clipped from V and 0 bases from J, the junction kept 0 bases outside the gene matches. The V gene's germline CDR1 is SQVTM and CDR2 ANQGSEA. The DNA for the CDR3 is TGCAGCGTTGCTAGCGGGGGGGCGAACACCGGGGAGCTGTTTTTT. It encodes CSVASGGANTGELFF.

This clonotype has more than one count but fewer than ten. This sequence joins TRBV5-6 and TRBJ1-1, with D possibly being TRBD1 (6 bases). With 5 bases removed from V and 1 base from J, the gap between germline ends came to 12 bases. This CDR3 contains 14 residues. Germline assignment: CDR1 SGHDT and CDR2 YYEEEE. The CDR3 protein is CASRLIGGNTEAFF. CDR3 in DNA: TGTGCCAGCAGGTTGATAGGGGGGAACACTGAAGCTTTCTTT.

This rearrangement joins TRBV6-4 to TRBJ1-6, with TRBD1 matching 7 bases. CDR1 is MRHNA and CDR2 is SNTAGT in the germline V gene. Trimming at V came to 1 base and at J to 7 bases, leaving 4 bases not matched to a gene. The CDR3 loop spans 15 amino acids. The CDR3 sequence is CASSDYRGPNSPLHF. The CDR3 DNA is TGTGCCAGCAGTGACTACAGGGGCCCAAATTCACCCCTCCACTTT.

The V gene is TRBV3-1, the J gene TRBJ2-2; 9 bases map to TRBD2. Germline lookup yields CDR1 LGHDT and CDR2 YNNKEL (reference sequence). CDR3 length: 16 residues. V lost 1 base to trimming and J lost 5 bases; unmatched junction nucleotides: 5. The CDR3 sequence is CASSQAGGGATGELFF. The DNA of the CDR3 is TGTGCCAGCAGCCAAGCAGGCGGGGGGGCGACCGGGGAGCTGTTTTTT.

This clonotype was observed a handful of times. This sequence joins TRBV20-1 and TRBJ2-1, with D perhaps TRBD2 (5 bases). Trimming removed 2 bases at V and 0 bases at J, with 17 bases between. In germline, CDR1 is DFQATT, CDR2 SNEGSKA (reference sequence). This CDR3 spans 17 amino acids. The CDR3 is CSARKAGFFSSYNEQFF. The CDR3 DNA sequence: TGCAGTGCTAGAAAGGCGGGCTTCTTCAGCTCCTACAATGAGCAGTTCTTC.

This clonotype was detected a few times. The CDR3 region is CASSSSDRGHGAEQFF. CDR3 sequence (DNA): TGCGCCAGCAGCTCCTCAGACAGGGGGCATGGAGCTGAGCAGTTCTTC. The chain couples TRBV5-1 to TRBJ2-1; TRBD1 aligns across 10 bases. Germline trimming cut 3 bases from V and 9 bases from J; bases unmatched to any gene: 12. Germline V gene data show CDR1 as SGHRS and CDR2 as YFSETQ. The CDR3 runs to 16 residues.

A few counts support this clonotype. The rearrangement links TRBV7-3 to TRBJ2-3, with 8 bases that match TRBD2. The J segment lost 2 bases and the V segment lost 4 bases, leaving 8 bases of the junction unmatched. The CDR3 is 16 amino acids. Germline lookup yields CDR1 SGHTA and CDR2 FQGTGA. The CDR3 DNA is TGTGCCAGCAGCTCCTTCGGACTAGCCACCACAGATACGCAGTATTTT. This encodes CASSSFGLATTDTQYF.

In this sample, this clonotype turned up a few times. V gene TRBV20-1 combines with J gene TRBJ1-1; the D is unclear. The CDR3 has 15 amino acids. V was shortened by 5 bases and J by 1 base, with 17 bases between the two germline ends. Germline CDR1 and CDR2: DFQATT and SNEGSKA (reference sequence). The CDR3 DNA reads TGCAGTGCTGGACGGTCTTGGCAGGCGAACACTGAAGCTTTCTTT. Translated, it gives CSAGRSWQANTEAFF.

This clonotype has only a few counts. The chain joins TRBV5-1 to TRBJ2-1; weak D call: TRBD1 (5 bases). The CDR3 is made up of 15 amino acids. Germline V gene sequence: CDR1 SGHRS, CDR2 YFSETQ. V shed 2 bases and J shed 9 bases, with 18 bases lying between them. For the CDR3, the DNA is TGCGCCAGCAGCTTTATATCCCAGGGATCTAGTGAGCAGTTCTTC. This translates into CASSFISQGSSEQFF.